This TCR beta chain was obtained from a study of PD-1 blockade in mismatch repair-deficient tumors. This clone was counted a single time. CDR1 and CDR2 from the germline V gene are MGHDK and SYGVNS. V dropped 8 bases and J dropped 0; count of bases not matched to a gene: 6. This CDR3 is built from 16 residues. Clones were read by immunoSEQ multiplex PCR, and TCRdb kept only the in-frame ones, dropping some. The table shows 76,000 or so clones, with approximately 80% occurring only once. The clonotype was recovered from an adult with mismatch repair-deficient cancer. J is TRBJ2-1 and V is TRBV25-1, with 11 bases matching TRBD2. The specimen was peripheral blood, collected 44 weeks after starting pembrolizumab. CDR3 amino acids: CASRTSGSSSYNEQFF. Here the CDR3 DNA reads TGTGCCAGCCGGACTAGCGGGTCGAGCTCCTACAATGAGCAGTTCTTC. The entire variable domain, with the rest obtained from reference TRBV25-1 and TRBJ2-1, is as follows: EADIYQTPRYLVIGTGKKITLECSQTMGHDKMYWYQQDPGMELHLIHYSYGVNSTEKGDLSSESTVSRIRTEHFPLTLESARPSHTSQYLCASRTSGSSSYNEQFFGPGTRLTVL.